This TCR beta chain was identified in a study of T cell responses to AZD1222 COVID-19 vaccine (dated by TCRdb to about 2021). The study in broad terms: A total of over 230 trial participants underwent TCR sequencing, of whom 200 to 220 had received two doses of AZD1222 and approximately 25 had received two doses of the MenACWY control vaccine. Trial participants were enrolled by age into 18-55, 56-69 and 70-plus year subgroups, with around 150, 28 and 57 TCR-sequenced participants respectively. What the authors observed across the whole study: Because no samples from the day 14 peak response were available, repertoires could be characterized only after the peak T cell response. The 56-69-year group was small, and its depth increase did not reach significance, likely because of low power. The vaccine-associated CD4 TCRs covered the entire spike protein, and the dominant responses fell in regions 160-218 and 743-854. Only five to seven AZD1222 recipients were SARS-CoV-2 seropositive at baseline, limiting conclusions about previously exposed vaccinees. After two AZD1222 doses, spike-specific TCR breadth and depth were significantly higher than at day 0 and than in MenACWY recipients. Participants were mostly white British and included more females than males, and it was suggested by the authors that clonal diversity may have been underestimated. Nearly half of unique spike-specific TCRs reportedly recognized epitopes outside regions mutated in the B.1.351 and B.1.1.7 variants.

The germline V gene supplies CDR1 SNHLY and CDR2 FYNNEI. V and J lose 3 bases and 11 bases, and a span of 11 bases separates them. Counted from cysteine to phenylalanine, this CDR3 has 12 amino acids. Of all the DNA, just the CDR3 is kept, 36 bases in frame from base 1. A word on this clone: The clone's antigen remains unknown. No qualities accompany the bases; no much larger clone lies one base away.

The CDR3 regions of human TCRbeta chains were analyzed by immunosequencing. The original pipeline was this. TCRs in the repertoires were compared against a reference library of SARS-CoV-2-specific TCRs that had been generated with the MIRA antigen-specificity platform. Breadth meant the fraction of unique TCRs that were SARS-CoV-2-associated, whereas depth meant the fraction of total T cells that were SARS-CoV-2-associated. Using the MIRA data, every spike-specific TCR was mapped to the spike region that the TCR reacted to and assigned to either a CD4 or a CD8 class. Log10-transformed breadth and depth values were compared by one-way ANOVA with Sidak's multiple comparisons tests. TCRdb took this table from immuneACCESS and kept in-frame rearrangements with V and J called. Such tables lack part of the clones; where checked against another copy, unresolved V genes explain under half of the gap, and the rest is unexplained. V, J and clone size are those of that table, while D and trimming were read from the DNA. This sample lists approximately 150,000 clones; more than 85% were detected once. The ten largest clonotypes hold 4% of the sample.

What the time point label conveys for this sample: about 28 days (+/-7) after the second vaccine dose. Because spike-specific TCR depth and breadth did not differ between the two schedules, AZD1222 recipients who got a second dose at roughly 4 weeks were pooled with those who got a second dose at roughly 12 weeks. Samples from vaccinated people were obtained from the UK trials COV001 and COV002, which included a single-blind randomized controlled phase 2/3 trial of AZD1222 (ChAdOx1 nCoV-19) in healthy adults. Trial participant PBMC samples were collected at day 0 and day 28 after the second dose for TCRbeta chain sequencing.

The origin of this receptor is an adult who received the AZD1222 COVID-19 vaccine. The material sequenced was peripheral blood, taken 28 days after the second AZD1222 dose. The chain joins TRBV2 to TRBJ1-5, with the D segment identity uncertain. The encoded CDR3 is CASSDPPGAQHF. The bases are TGTGCCAGCAGTGACCCCCCCGGGGCCCAGCATTTT.